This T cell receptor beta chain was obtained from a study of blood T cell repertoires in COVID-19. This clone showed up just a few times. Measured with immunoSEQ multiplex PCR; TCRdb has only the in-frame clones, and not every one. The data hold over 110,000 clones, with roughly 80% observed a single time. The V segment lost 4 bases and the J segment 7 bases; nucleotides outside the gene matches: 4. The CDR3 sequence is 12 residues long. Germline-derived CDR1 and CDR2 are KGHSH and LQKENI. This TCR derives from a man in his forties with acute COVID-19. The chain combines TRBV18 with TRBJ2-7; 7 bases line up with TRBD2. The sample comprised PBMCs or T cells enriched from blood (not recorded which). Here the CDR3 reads CASSLGEGEQYF. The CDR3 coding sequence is TGTGCCAGCTCACTTGGGGAGGGTGAGCAGTACTTC.